A selection of T cell receptor beta chains follows, all from one sample in a study of blood T cell repertoires in COVID-19. The repertoire was sequenced with immunoSEQ multiplex PCR; TCRdb's copy has only in-frame clones and lacks some. The sample has about 220,000 clones, about 80% seen once; the top ten hold roughly 2.4%. Specimen: peripheral blood. The source of these receptors is a woman aged 55-69 years with acute or convalescent COVID-19. CDR3s include the opening cysteine and the closing phenylalanine or tryptophan. Fields, in order: V gene, J gene, D gene, clone size, CDR3 DNA, CDR3 protein. D genes are given only for firm matches. The size of a clone is reported for some rows only, either as once, few or many, or as a class for expanded clones.

V gene: TRBV4-1
J gene: TRBJ1-2
D gene: NA
clone size: NA
CDR3 DNA: TGCGCCAGCAGCCAAGTGGCGGCCGACTATGGCTACACCTTC
CDR3 protein: CASSQVAADYGYTF

V gene: TRBV5-4
J gene: TRBJ2-1
D gene: NA
clone size: NA
CDR3 DNA: TGTGCCAGCAGCTCCCGCCTAGCAGCCAGCTCCTACAATGAGCAGTTCTTC
CDR3 protein: CASSSRLAASSYNEQFF

V gene: TRBV5-4
J gene: TRBJ2-2
D gene: NA
clone size: NA
CDR3 DNA: TGTGCCAGCAGCTTGAAAGGCTACAGGTCTAACACCGGGGAGCTGTTTTTT
CDR3 protein: CASSLKGYRSNTGELFF

V gene: TRBV6-5
J gene: TRBJ2-4
D gene: NA
clone size: NA
CDR3 DNA: TGTGCCAGCAGCGTCACAGGGTTGGCCAAAAACATTCAGTACTTC
CDR3 protein: CASSVTGLAKNIQYF

V gene: TRBV27
J gene: TRBJ2-7
D gene: NA
clone size: NA
CDR3 DNA: TGTGCCAGCACAGGACAGAGCTCCTACGAGCAGTACTTC
CDR3 protein: CASTGQSSYEQYF

V gene: TRBV4-2
J gene: TRBJ2-5
D gene: NA
clone size: NA
CDR3 DNA: TGTGCCAGCAGCCAAGGTGGAGTTCTTGGGGAGACCCAGTACTTC
CDR3 protein: CASSQGGVLGETQYF

V gene: TRBV9
J gene: TRBJ2-4
D gene: NA
clone size: NA
CDR3 DNA: TGTGCCAGCAGCCCGGAGTTTGACGCCAAAAACATTCAGTACTTC
CDR3 protein: CASSPEFDAKNIQYF

V gene: TRBV4-2
J gene: TRBJ2-6
D gene: NA
clone size: NA
CDR3 DNA: TGTGCCAGCAGCCATTTCAGCGCCTCGGCTGGGGCCAACGTCCTGACTTTC
CDR3 protein: CASSHFSASAGANVLTF

V gene: TRBV15
J gene: TRBJ2-7
D gene: NA
clone size: NA
CDR3 DNA: TGTGCCACCTCTGGCAGGGGCTCCTACGAGCAGTACTTC
CDR3 protein: CATSGRGSYEQYF

V gene: TRBV4-3
J gene: TRBJ2-6
D gene: NA
clone size: NA
CDR3 DNA: TGCGCCAGCAGCCATGCAGGGGCTGGGGCCAACGTCCTGACTTTC
CDR3 protein: CASSHAGAGANVLTF

V gene: TRBV24-1
J gene: TRBJ1-1
D gene: NA
clone size: NA
CDR3 DNA: TGTGCCACCAGGGAGACAGGATCTAACACTGAAGCTTTCTTT
CDR3 protein: CATRETGSNTEAFF

V gene: TRBV5-1
J gene: TRBJ1-1
D gene: NA
clone size: NA
CDR3 DNA: TGCGCCAGCAGCTTGGGAGGACTCTTGAACACTGAAGCTTTCTTT
CDR3 protein: CASSLGGLLNTEAFF

V gene: TRBV5-1
J gene: TRBJ1-1
D gene: NA
clone size: NA
CDR3 DNA: TGCGCCAGCAGCTTGGCCCCTGACAACATGAACACTGAAGCTTTCTTT
CDR3 protein: CASSLAPDNMNTEAFF

V gene: TRBV7-9
J gene: TRBJ1-3
D gene: NA
clone size: NA
CDR3 DNA: TGTGCCAGCAGCTCGACTCAGGGGTCTGGAAACACCATATATTTT
CDR3 protein: CASSSTQGSGNTIYF

V gene: TRBV3-1/TRBV3-2
J gene: TRBJ1-1
D gene: NA
clone size: NA
CDR3 DNA: TGTGCCAGCAGATTGCTAGGGGGGAACACTGAAGCTTTCTTT
CDR3 protein: CASRLLGGNTEAFF

V gene: TRBV27
J gene: TRBJ1-1
D gene: NA
clone size: NA
CDR3 DNA: TGTGCCAGCAGCCTCTCTCCCTCTTTAGCGGCTTTCTTT
CDR3 protein: CASSLSPSLAAFF

V gene: TRBV27
J gene: TRBJ2-3
D gene: TRBD2
clone size: NA
CDR3 DNA: TGTGCCAGCAGTTCTCATCGGACTAGCGGAATCACAGATACGCAGTATTTT
CDR3 protein: CASSSHRTSGITDTQYF

V gene: TRBV7-2
J gene: TRBJ2-1
D gene: TRBD2
clone size: NA
CDR3 DNA: TGTGCCAGCGGGACTAGCGGGGGGTACAATGAGCAGTTCTTC
CDR3 protein: CASGTSGGYNEQFF

V gene: TRBV6-2/TRBV6-3
J gene: TRBJ1-4
D gene: NA
clone size: few
CDR3 DNA: TGTGCCAGCAGTTACGTCGGCGGGAATAATGAAAAACTGTTTTTT
CDR3 protein: CASSYVGGNNEKLFF

V gene: TRBV9
J gene: TRBJ1-4
D gene: TRBD1
clone size: NA
CDR3 DNA: TGTGCCAGCAGCGTAGGGACAACAGGGGGAGCAAAACTGTTTTTT
CDR3 protein: CASSVGTTGGAKLFF

V gene: TRBV15
J gene: TRBJ1-4
D gene: NA
clone size: NA
CDR3 DNA: TGTGCCACCAGCAGAGATGGGACACTACGGGACACCTCGGACGAAAAACTGTTTTTT
CDR3 protein: CATSRDGTLRDTSDEKLFF

V gene: TRBV3-1/TRBV3-2
J gene: TRBJ2-3
D gene: TRBD2
clone size: NA
CDR3 DNA: TGTGCCAGCAGCCAAGATCCGCCTGGGCGGGGGGACACAGATACGCAGTATTTT
CDR3 protein: CASSQDPPGRGDTDTQYF

V gene: TRBV6-1
J gene: TRBJ1-2
D gene: TRBD1
clone size: NA
CDR3 DNA: TGTGCCAGCAGTGACCGGGACAGGGGGCCCGGCTATGGCTACACCTTC
CDR3 protein: CASSDRDRGPGYGYTF

V gene: TRBV2
J gene: TRBJ2-3
D gene: NA
clone size: NA
CDR3 DNA: TGTGCCAGGGTAGAAAGCACAGATACGCAGTATTTT
CDR3 protein: CARVESTDTQYF

V gene: TRBV12-3/TRBV12-4
J gene: TRBJ1-6
D gene: NA
clone size: NA
CDR3 DNA: TGTGCCAGCAGTTTAGACAGGGTTTCACCCCTCCACTTT
CDR3 protein: CASSLDRVSPLHF

V gene: TRBV30
J gene: TRBJ1-1
D gene: TRBD1
clone size: NA
CDR3 DNA: TGTGCCTGGAGTTTGACAGGGTTCGCTGAAGCTTTCTTT
CDR3 protein: CAWSLTGFAEAFF

V gene: TRBV7-2
J gene: TRBJ1-1
D gene: NA
clone size: NA
CDR3 DNA: TGTGCCAGCAGCGGGGAGGGACACACTGAAGCTTTCTTT
CDR3 protein: CASSGEGHTEAFF

V gene: TRBV11-2
J gene: TRBJ2-1
D gene: NA
clone size: few
CDR3 DNA: TGTGCCAGCAGCTTGGGAGTTTTGGGGCAGTTCTTC
CDR3 protein: CASSLGVLGQFF